The 14 T cell receptor beta chains below were found in one sample sequenced in a study of T-cell reconstitution after alpha-beta-depleted transplantation in children. Preparing the TCRbeta library involved the use of unique molecular identifiers. Via MiXCR, TCRdb re-called the PCR reads, giving one row per CDR3 protein. Among about 72,000 distinct CDR3 sequences, 7% to 8% were seen once, and the ten largest hold less than 3%. This sample comprised PBMCs from the stem cell graft donor, obtained from the stem cell graft. The origin of the receptors is a human donor who donated a stem cell graft to a child with acute lymphoblastic leukemia.

Ten or more counts support this clonotype. The J gene is TRBJ1-2, the V gene TRBV12-3 or TRBV12-4; possibly TRBD1 for D (6 bases). V shed 1 base and J shed 3 bases, with 9 bases lying between them. The CDR3 has 14 residues. The CDR3 DNA sequence: TGTGCCAGCAGTTTAGAACAGGGTTACTATGGCTACACCTTC. It translates to CASSLEQGYYGYTF.

This clonotype occurred many times. The J gene is TRBJ2-2, the V gene TRBV29-1; D unclear. The CDR3 has 12 residues. Trimming took 7 bases from V and 5 from J, leaving 11 bases between them. In germline, CDR1 is SQVTM, CDR2 ANQGSEA. CDR3 loop: CSAMDLTGELFF. The CDR3 DNA sequence: TGCAGCGCTATGGACCTGACCGGGGAGCTGTTTTTT.

V usage is TRBV12-3 or TRBV12-4 and J usage is TRBJ2-3, with 7 bases matching TRBD2. The CDR3 length is 15 residues. V was clipped by 7 bases and J by 2 bases; unmatched bases: 9. The CDR3 DNA reads as TGTGCCAGCAAGGGAGCGGGGATGATCACAGATACGCAGTATTTT. Its protein product is CASKGAGMITDTQYF.

This clonotype appeared many times. The chain is built from TRBV5-1 and TRBJ1-4; D ambiguous. The CDR3 covers 14 residues. CDR1 is SGHRS and CDR2 is YFSETQ in the germline V gene. The V and J ends lost 2 bases and 4 bases respectively, with 9 bases between them. The CDR3 DNA sequence: TGCGCCAGCAGCTTCGGGAACCTTAATGAAAAACTGTTTTTT. The encoded protein is CASSFGNLNEKLFF.

In its sample, this clonotype was seen many times. This chain links TRBV20-1 with TRBJ1-4, with D hard to call. The CDR3 totals 15 residues. Germline V gene data show CDR1 as DFQATT and CDR2 as SNEGSKA (reference sequence). V was clipped by 4 bases and J by 0 bases, with 12 bases between them. The CDR3 nucleotides read TGCAGTGCTAAGGGAGGTTCTGCAACTAATGAAAAACTGTTTTTT. This codes for CSAKGGSATNEKLFF.

The V and J genes are TRBV7-8 and TRBJ2-7; the match to TRBD2 covers 10 bases. This CDR3 is 16 amino acids long. Germline CDR1 and CDR2: SGHVS and FQNEAQ. The ends lost 6 bases at V and 2 bases at J; junction bases unmatched: 10. The CDR3 bases are TGTGCCAGCAGTTATACCACTAGCGGGAACACCTACGAGCAGTACTTC. The encoded protein is CASSYTTSGNTYEQYF.

This rearrangement joins TRBV28 to TRBJ2-7; the D gene could be TRBD1 or TRBD2 (5 bases each). Trimming took 7 bases from V and 2 from J, leaving 15 bases between them. Germline assignment: CDR1 MDHEN and CDR2 SYDVKM. The length of the CDR3 is 14 residues. The CDR3 here is CASTLVGAAYEQYF. The DNA of the CDR3 is TGTGCCAGCACCTTGGTCGGGGCAGCCTACGAGCAGTACTTC. The full variable domain, its missing parts supplied by reference TRBV28 and TRBJ2-7, is DVKVTQSSRYLVKRTGEKVFLECVQDMDHENMFWYRQDPGLGLRLIYFSYDVKMKEKGDIPEGYSVSREKKERFSLILESASTNQTSMYLCASTLVGAAYEQYFGPGTRLTVT.

In this sample, this clonotype turned up many times. This rearrangement joins TRBV20-1 to TRBJ2-5; 7 bases map to TRBD1. In germline, CDR1 is DFQATT, CDR2 SNEGSKA (reference sequence). The trim removed 2 bases at V and 5 bases at J, leaving 11 bases unmatched. The CDR3 spans 15 residues. CDR3 DNA: TGCAGTGCTAGAAGAGCCCAGGGGGAATTCGAGACCCAGTACTTC. Translation gives CSARRAQGEFETQYF.

This clonotype has at least ten counts. The chain couples TRBV28 to TRBJ2-1, with D possibly matching TRBD2 (5 bases). This CDR3 is 15 amino acids long. Germline V gives CDR1 MDHEN, CDR2 SYDVKM. With 1 base removed from V and 7 bases from J, the gap between germline ends came to 14 bases. The CDR3 nucleotides read TGTGCCAGCAGTTTATTCCGGACTCTCCCAAATGAGCAGTTCTTC. Translated: CASSLFRTLPNEQFF. Looking up the rest from reference TRBV28 and TRBJ2-1 gives the full variable domain: DVKVTQSSRYLVKRTGEKVFLECVQDMDHENMFWYRQDPGLGLRLIYFSYDVKMKEKGDIPEGYSVSREKKERFSLILESASTNQTSMYLCASSLFRTLPNEQFFGPGTRLTVL.

This chain joins TRBV28 and TRBJ1-5; 9 positions agree with TRBD1. CDR3 length: 17 residues. CDR1 is MDHEN and CDR2 is SYDVKM in the germline V gene. After removal of 6 bases from V and 4 bases from J, the junction contained 13 bases not matched to a gene. Here the CDR3 reads CASRLQGAGGPNQPQHF. The CDR3, as DNA: TGTGCCAGCAGACTACAGGGGGCAGGCGGCCCTAATCAGCCCCAGCATTTT.

In this sample, this clonotype turned up many times. The V call is TRBV10-3, the J call TRBJ1-2; 8 nucleotides line up with TRBD1. J lost 7 bases, V lost 4 bases, and 5 bases had no gene match. The CDR3 has 13 amino acids. The germline V gene has CDR1 ENHRY and CDR2 SYGVKD. The DNA for the CDR3 is TGTGCCATCAGTGGGGACAGGATCGGTGGCTACACCTTC. This codes for CAISGDRIGGYTF.

This clonotype was picked up a small number of times. The chain couples TRBV3-1 to TRBJ1-2, with TRBD1 identical over 8 bases. Trimming took 11 bases from V and 7 from J; bases not matched to a gene: 30. Germline V CDR1 and CDR2: LGHDT, YNNKEL (reference sequence). The CDR3 spans 19 residues. The CDR3: CALSVYVGGGQGASGGYTF. The CDR3 coding sequence is TGTGCCCTCTCAGTTTACGTAGGAGGGGGGCAGGGGGCGTCTGGTGGCTACACCTTC.

This clonotype was counted ten times or more. The gene calls are TRBV7-2 and TRBJ1-5; TRBD1 aligns across 7 bases. The ends lost 2 bases at V and 4 bases at J; junction bases unmatched: 8. This CDR3 is built from 16 residues. Germline loops: CDR1 SGHTA, CDR2 FQGNSA. This chain's CDR3 is CASSLMAQGMNQPQHF. The CDR3 region has the DNA TGTGCCAGCAGCTTAATGGCACAGGGGATGAATCAGCCCCAGCATTTT.

This clonotype occurred a few times. The CDR3 DNA reads as TGTGCCAGCAGCGTAGCTCACGGTAACACCGGGGAGCTGTTTTTT. Encoded protein: CASSVAHGNTGELFF. The chain employs TRBV9 and TRBJ2-2; no firm D call. This CDR3 contains 15 residues. The germline V gene has CDR1 SGDLS and CDR2 YYNGEE. The ends were cut back, 0 bases at V and 2 bases at J, with 8 bases in the middle.